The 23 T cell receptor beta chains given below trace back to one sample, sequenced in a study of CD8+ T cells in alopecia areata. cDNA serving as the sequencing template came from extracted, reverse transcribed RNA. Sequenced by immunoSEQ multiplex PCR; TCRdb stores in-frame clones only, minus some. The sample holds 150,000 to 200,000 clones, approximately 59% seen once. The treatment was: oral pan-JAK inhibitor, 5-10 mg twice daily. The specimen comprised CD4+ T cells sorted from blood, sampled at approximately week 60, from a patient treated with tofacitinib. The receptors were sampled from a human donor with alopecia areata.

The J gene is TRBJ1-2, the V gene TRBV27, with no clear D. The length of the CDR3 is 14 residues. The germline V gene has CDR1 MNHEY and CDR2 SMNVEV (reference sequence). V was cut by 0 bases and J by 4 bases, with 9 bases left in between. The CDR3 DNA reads TGTGCCAGCAGTTTATCGGCAGTCTCCTATGGCTACACCTTC. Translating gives CASSLSAVSYGYTF.

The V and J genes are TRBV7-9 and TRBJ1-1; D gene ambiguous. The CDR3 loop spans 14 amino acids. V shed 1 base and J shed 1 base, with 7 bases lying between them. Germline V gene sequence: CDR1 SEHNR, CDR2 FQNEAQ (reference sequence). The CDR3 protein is CASSLGLQNTEAFF. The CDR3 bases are TGTGCCAGCAGCTTAGGACTGCAGAACACTGAAGCTTTCTTT.

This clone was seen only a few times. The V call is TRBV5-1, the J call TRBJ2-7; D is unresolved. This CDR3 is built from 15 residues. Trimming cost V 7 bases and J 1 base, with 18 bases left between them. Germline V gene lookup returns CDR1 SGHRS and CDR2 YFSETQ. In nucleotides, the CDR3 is TGCGCCAGCGGGAAGGGATCGGACGGGTCCTACGAGCAGTACTTC. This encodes CASGKGSDGSYEQYF.

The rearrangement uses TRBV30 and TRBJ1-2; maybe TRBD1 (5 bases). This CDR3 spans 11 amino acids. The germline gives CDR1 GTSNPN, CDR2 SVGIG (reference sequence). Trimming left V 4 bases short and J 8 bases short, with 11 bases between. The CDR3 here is CAWTGYGGYTF. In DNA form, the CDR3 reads TGTGCCTGGACAGGGTACGGAGGCTACACCTTC.

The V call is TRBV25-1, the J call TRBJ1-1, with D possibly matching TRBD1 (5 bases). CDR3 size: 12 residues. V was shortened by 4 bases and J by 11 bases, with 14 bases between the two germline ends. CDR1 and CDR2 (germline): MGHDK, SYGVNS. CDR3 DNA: TGTGCCAGCAGTGCCTTCGGGGGTCAGGCTTTCTTT. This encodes CASSAFGGQAFF.

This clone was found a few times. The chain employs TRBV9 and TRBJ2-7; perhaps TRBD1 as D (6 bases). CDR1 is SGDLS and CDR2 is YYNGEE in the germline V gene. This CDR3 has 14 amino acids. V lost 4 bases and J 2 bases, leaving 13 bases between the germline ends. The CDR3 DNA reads TGTGCCAGCAGCTACCGACAGGTCCCCTACGAGCAGTACTTC. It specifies CASSYRQVPYEQYF.

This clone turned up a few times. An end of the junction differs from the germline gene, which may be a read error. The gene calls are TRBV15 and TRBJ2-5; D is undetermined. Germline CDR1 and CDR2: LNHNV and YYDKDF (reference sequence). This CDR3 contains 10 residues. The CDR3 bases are TGTGCCACCAGCGGAGAGACCCAGTACTTC. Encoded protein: CATSGETQYF.

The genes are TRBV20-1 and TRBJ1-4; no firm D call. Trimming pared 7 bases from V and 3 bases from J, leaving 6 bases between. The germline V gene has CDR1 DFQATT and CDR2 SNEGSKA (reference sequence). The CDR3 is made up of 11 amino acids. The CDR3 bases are TGCAGTGGGGGTTCTAATGAAAAACTGTTTTTT. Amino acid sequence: CSGGSNEKLFF.

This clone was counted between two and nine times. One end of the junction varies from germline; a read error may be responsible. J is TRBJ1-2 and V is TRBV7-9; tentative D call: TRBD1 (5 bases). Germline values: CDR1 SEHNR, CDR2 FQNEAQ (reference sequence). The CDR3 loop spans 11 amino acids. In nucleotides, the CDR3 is TGTGCCAGCAGCTTAGCGTACTGGGACCTCTTC. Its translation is CASSLAYWDLF.

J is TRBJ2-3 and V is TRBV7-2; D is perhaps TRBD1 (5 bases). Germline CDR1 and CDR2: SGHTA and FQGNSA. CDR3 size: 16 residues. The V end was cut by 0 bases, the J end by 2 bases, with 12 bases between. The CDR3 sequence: CASSLAGPPLTDTQYF. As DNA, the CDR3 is TGTGCCAGCAGCTTAGCGGGGCCCCCCCTCACAGATACGCAGTATTTT.

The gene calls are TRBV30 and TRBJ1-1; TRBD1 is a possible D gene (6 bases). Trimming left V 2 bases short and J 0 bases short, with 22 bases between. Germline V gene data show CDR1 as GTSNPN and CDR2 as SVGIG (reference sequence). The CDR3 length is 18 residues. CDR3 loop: CAWSRSPTGGGLNTEAFF. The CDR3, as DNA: TGTGCCTGGAGTCGGTCTCCCACTGGTGGGGGCTTGAACACTGAAGCTTTCTTT.

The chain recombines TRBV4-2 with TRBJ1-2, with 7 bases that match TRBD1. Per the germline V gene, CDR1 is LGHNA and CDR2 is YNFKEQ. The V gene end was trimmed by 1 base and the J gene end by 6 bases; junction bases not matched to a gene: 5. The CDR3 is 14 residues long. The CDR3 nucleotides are TGTGCCAGCAGCCAAGCTGGACAGGACAATGGCTACACCTTC. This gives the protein CASSQAGQDNGYTF.

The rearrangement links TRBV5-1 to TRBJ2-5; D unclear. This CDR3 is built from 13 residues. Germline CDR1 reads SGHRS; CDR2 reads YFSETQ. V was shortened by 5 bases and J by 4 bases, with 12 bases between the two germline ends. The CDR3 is CASRQSPSETQYF. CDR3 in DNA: TGCGCCAGCAGACAAAGCCCCTCAGAGACCCAGTACTTC. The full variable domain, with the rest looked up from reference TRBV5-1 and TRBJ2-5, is KAGVTQTPRYLIKTRGQQVTLSCSPISGHRSVSWYQQTPGQGLQFLFEYFSETQRNKGNFPGRFSGRQFSNSRSEMNVSTLELGDSALYLCASRQSPSETQYFGPGTRLLVL.

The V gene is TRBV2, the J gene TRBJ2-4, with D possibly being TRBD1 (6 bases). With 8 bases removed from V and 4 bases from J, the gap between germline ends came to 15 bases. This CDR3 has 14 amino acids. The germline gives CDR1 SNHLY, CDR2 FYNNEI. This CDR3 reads CASSVQGLKNIQYF. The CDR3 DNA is TGTGCCAGCTCCGTCCAGGGGCTGAAAAACATTCAGTACTTC.

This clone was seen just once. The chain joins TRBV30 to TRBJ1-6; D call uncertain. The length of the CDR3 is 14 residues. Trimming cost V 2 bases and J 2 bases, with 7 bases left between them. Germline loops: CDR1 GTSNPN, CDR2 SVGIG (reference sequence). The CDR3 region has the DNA TGTGCCTGGAGTATAACTACCTATAATTCACCCCTCCACTTT. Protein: CAWSITTYNSPLHF.

CDR3 loop: CSVVQETLNNEKLFF. In DNA form, the CDR3 reads TGCAGCGTTGTTCAGGAGACTCTGAATAATGAAAAACTGTTTTTT. This chain joins TRBV29-1 and TRBJ1-4; D gene ambiguous. This CDR3 has 15 residues. Germline V gene sequence: CDR1 SQVTM, CDR2 ANQGSEA. Trimming shortened V by 4 bases and J by 4 bases, and 16 bases separated the two germline ends.

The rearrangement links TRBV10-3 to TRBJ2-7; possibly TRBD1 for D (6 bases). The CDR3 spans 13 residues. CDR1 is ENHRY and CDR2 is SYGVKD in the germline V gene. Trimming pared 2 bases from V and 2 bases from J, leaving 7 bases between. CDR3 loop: CAISEGQTYEQYF. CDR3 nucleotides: TGTGCCATCAGTGAGGGACAGACCTACGAGCAGTACTTC.

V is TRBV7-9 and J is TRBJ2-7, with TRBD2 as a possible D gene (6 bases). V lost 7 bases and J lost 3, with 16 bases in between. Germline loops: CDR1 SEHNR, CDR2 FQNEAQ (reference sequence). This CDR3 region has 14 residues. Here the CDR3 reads CASTLSGSGYEQYF. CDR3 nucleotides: TGTGCCAGCACCCTTAGCGGATCGGGCTACGAGCAGTACTTC.

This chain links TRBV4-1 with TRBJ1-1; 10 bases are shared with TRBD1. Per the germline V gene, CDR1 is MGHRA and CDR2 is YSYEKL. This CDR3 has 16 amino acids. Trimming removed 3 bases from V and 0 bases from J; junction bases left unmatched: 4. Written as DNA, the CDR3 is TGCGCCAGCAGCCAGGGGGGACAGGGGTTGAACACTGAAGCTTTCTTT. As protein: CASSQGGQGLNTEAFF.

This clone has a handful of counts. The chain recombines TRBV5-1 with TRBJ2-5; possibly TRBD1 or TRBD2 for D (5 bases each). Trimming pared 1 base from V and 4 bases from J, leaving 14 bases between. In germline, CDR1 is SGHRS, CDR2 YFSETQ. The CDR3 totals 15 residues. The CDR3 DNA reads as TGCGCCAGCAGCTTGCAGGGAGCCACTAGAGAGACCCAGTACTTC. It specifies CASSLQGATRETQYF.

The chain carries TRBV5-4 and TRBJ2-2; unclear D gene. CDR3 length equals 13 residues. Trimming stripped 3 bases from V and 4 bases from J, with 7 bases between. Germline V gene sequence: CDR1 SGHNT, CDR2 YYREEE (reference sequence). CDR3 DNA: TGTGCCAGCAGCTCAAGGTTCACCGGGGAGCTGTTTTTT. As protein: CASSSRFTGELFF.

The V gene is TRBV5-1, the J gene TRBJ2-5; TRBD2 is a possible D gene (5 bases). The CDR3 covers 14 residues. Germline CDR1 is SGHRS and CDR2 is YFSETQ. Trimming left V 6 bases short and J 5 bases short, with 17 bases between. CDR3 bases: TGCGCCAGCACCGACCCATCGGCGGGTGAGACCCAGTACTTC. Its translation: CASTDPSAGETQYF.

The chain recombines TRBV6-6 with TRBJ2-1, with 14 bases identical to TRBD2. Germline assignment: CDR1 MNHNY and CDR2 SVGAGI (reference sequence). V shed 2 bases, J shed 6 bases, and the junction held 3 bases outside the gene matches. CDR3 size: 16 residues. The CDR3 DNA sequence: TGTGCCAGCAGTTACCTGACTAGCGGGGGGGGCAATGAGCAGTTCTTC. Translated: CASSYLTSGGGNEQFF.